Below are 29 T cell receptor beta chains sequenced from a single sample in a study of molecular identifiers for immune sequencing clone quantification. TCRdb re-derived calls from the PCR reads in MiXCR, one entry per CDR3 protein. The table includes roughly 630,000 distinct CDR3 sequences, over 25% detected once. The sequenced material came from naive CD8+ T cells from blood, with Jurkat cell RNA spiked in. Subset given: FACS-sorted CD8+CD4-CCR7+CD45RA+ naive T cells. The receptors were sampled from a human donor in good health. Some libraries in this study had Jurkat cell RNA spiked in.

This chain joins TRBV4-3 and TRBJ2-3; 9 bases match TRBD2. Germline CDR1 and CDR2: LGHNA and YSLEER. V shed 0 bases, J shed 3 bases, and the junction held 7 bases outside the gene matches. This CDR3 has 17 amino acids. CDR3 nucleotide sequence: TGCGCCAGCAGCCAAGATAGGGCTAGCGGGATGACAGATACGCAGTATTTT. Its protein is CASSQDRASGMTDTQYF.

CDR3 nucleotide sequence: TGTGCCAGCAGTAACATTGGGGTCGCAACTAATGAAAAACTGTTTTTT. Translated: CASSNIGVATNEKLFF. The V and J genes are TRBV2 and TRBJ1-4; D is ambiguous. This CDR3 spans 16 amino acids. The germline V gene encodes CDR1 SNHLY and CDR2 FYNNEI. With 5 bases removed from V and 0 bases from J, the gap between germline ends came to 13 bases.

V and J are TRBV28 and TRBJ1-1, with TRBD1 identical over 10 bases. The ends lost 5 bases at V and 11 bases at J; junction bases unmatched: 14. The CDR3 runs 15 residues. From germline, CDR1 is MDHEN and CDR2 SYDVKM. CDR3 sequence (DNA): TGTGCCAGCAGTCCTCCGACAGGGGGCGGCCGGGGGGCTTTCTTT. It codes for CASSPPTGGGRGAFF.

This clonotype was recorded at least ten times. The genes are TRBV20-1 and TRBJ2-3; 10 bases match TRBD2. This CDR3 is built from 16 residues. Germline assignment: CDR1 DFQATT and CDR2 SNEGSKA (reference sequence). Losses at the gene ends were 2 bases for V and 2 bases for J; bases not matched to a gene: 7. The CDR3 sequence: CSARPRLAGTTDTQYF. In DNA, the CDR3 is TGCAGTGCTAGACCTAGACTAGCGGGTACCACAGATACGCAGTATTTT.

This clonotype was counted a few times. The gene calls are TRBV5-4 and TRBJ2-7; no firm D call. Germline V gene data show CDR1 as SGHNT and CDR2 as YYREEE (reference sequence). Trimming left V 2 bases short and J 1 base short, with 10 bases between. This CDR3 comprises 14 residues. This chain's CDR3 is CASSFGSPSYEQYF. The CDR3 nucleotides read TGTGCCAGCAGCTTTGGGTCACCTTCCTACGAGCAGTACTTC.

The table lists this clonotype with many counts. The genes are TRBV28 and TRBJ2-3; 14 bases line up with TRBD2. CDR3 length: 16 amino acids. Trimming cost V 6 bases and J 6 bases; bases outside gene matches: 8. Germline CDR1 is MDHEN and CDR2 is SYDVKM. The CDR3, as DNA: TGTGCCAGCAGCGGGACTAGCGGGAGTTTAGCCGATACGCAGTATTTT. Protein: CASSGTSGSLADTQYF. Combining the CDR3 with reference TRBV28 and TRBJ2-3 gives the whole variable domain DVKVTQSSRYLVKRTGEKVFLECVQDMDHENMFWYRQDPGLGLRLIYFSYDVKMKEKGDIPEGYSVSREKKERFSLILESASTNQTSMYLCASSGTSGSLADTQYFGPGTRLTVL.

V is TRBV6-1 and J is TRBJ1-6; unclear D gene. Trimming took 6 bases from V and 8 from J, leaving 14 bases between them. CDR1 and CDR2 from the germline V gene are MNHNS and SASEGT. CDR3 length equals 14 residues. CDR3 DNA sequence: TGTGCCAGCAGCCCACTGGTTCCCGATTCACCCCTCCACTTT. As protein: CASSPLVPDSPLHF.

The chain combines TRBV5-1 with TRBJ1-1; D remains ambiguous. Germline CDR1 SGHRS, CDR2 YFSETQ. There are 13 residues in the CDR3. V was clipped by 0 bases and J by 4 bases, with 7 bases between them. The CDR3 DNA sequence: TGCGCCAGCAGCTTGGCGGTGACCACTGAAGCTTTCTTT. Translation: CASSLAVTTEAFF.

In this sample, this clonotype turned up a few times. The chain joins TRBV4-3 to TRBJ1-1; D unresolved. Germline V lookup: CDR1 LGHNA, CDR2 YSLEER. The CDR3 totals 17 residues. Between the trimmed V and J ends, which lost 1 base and 0 bases, there was a span of 15 bases. CDR3 residues: CASSQGLAGGVNTEAFF. The CDR3 region has the DNA TGCGCCAGCAGCCAAGGTTTGGCAGGAGGTGTGAACACTGAAGCTTTCTTT.

This clonotype appeared once. A single base separates this from a much larger clone, so it may be a read error. The chain links TRBV20-1 to TRBJ2-7; D possibly matches TRBD1 or TRBD2 (5 bases each). The CDR3 spans 13 residues. The germline gives CDR1 DFQATT, CDR2 SNEGSKA (reference sequence). V gave up 2 bases and J gave up 2 bases, with 10 bases separating them. This CDR3 reads CSARSPGPYEQYF. In DNA form, the CDR3 reads TGCAGTGCTAGAAGCCCGGGGCCCTACGAGCAGTACTTC.

This clonotype was seen more than once but under ten times. The V and J genes are TRBV27 and TRBJ1-4; 7 bases are shared with TRBD1. The CDR3 covers 13 residues. Germline lookup yields CDR1 MNHEY and CDR2 SMNVEV (reference sequence). The V and J ends lost 8 bases and 4 bases, in that order; junction bases with no gene match: 4. The CDR3 nucleotides are TGTGCCAGCCAGGGGGGGGGTAATGAAAAACTGTTTTTT. This codes for CASQGGGNEKLFF.

About this clonotype itself: With a much larger clone just one base away, this may be a read error. V and J are TRBV6-6 and TRBJ1-1; 7 positions agree with TRBD1. The CDR3 sequence is 16 residues long. Looked up from germline, CDR1 is MNHNY and CDR2 is SVGAGI (reference sequence). CDR3 DNA sequence: TGTGCCAGCAGTTACTCTGCGACAGGGCTGGACACTGAAGATTTCTTT. Amino acids: CASSYSATGLDTEDFF.

Worth noting for this clonotype: The germline gene is not matched at one end of the junction; a read error may be the cause. The CDR3 DNA follows: TGTGCCACCAGTGATTTCGGACTAGCGGGAGAAGAGGCCCAGTACTTC. Translating gives CATSDFGLAGEEAQYF. This chain links TRBV24-1 with TRBJ2-5; 13 nucleotides agree with TRBD2. Germline loops: CDR1 KGHDR, CDR2 SFDVKD. The CDR3 sequence is 16 residues long.

This clonotype was seen ten or more times. The chain links TRBV6-5 to TRBJ1-5, with D uncertain. Deletions cut 6 bases from V and 0 bases from J, with 6 bases between. The CDR3 runs to 13 residues. Per the germline V gene, CDR1 is MNHEY and CDR2 is SVGAGI. The CDR3 is CASRKHSNQPQHF. DNA of the CDR3: TGTGCCAGCAGGAAACATAGCAATCAGCCCCAGCATTTT.

This clonotype has ten or more counts. V usage is TRBV4-3 and J usage is TRBJ2-7; perhaps D is TRBD1 or TRBD2 (5 bases each). Germline V CDR1 and CDR2: LGHNA, YSLEER. There are 14 residues in the CDR3. V gave up 4 bases and J gave up 7 bases, with 17 bases separating them. In DNA, the CDR3 is TGCGCCAGCAGCCCGTATCCGGGGCATTGGGAGCAGTACTTC. It translates to CASSPYPGHWEQYF.

This clonotype came up a few times. The V gene is TRBV7-9, the J gene TRBJ1-6; TRBD1 might be the D (5 bases). This CDR3 contains 15 residues. Trimming shortened V by 7 bases and J by 8 bases, and 18 bases separated the two germline ends. Germline V gene sequence: CDR1 SEHNR, CDR2 FQNEAQ (reference sequence). The CDR3 sequence is CASTGTGKRDSPLHF. In DNA, the CDR3 is TGTGCCAGCACCGGGACGGGGAAGCGCGATTCACCCCTCCACTTT.

This clonotype came up many times. The chain has TRBV9 and TRBJ2-3, with D possibly matching TRBD1 (5 bases). Trimming stripped 4 bases from V and 5 bases from J, with 20 bases between. Germline V gene sequence: CDR1 SGDLS, CDR2 YYNGEE. The CDR3 covers 16 residues. The CDR3 DNA reads as TGTGCCAGCAGCACGACCCTGGACACCTCAGAAGATACGCAGTATTTT. It codes for CASSTTLDTSEDTQYF.

As concerns this clonotype: This clone may be a read error of a much larger clone one base away. The V and J genes are TRBV4-1 and TRBJ2-7; tentatively, D is TRBD1 (5 bases). This CDR3 has 15 amino acids. Germline V gene lookup returns CDR1 MGHRA and CDR2 YSYEKL. CDR3 DNA sequence: TGCGCCAGCTGCCAAGACCCAGGGTACTCCTACGAGCAGTACTTC. It encodes CASCQDPGYSYEQYF.

The chain carries TRBV5-1 and TRBJ2-7; tentative D call: TRBD2 (6 bases). This CDR3 is 16 amino acids long. V dropped 3 bases and J dropped 6 bases, with 22 bases sitting between them. Germline CDR1 reads SGHRS; CDR2 reads YFSETQ. The CDR3 spells CASSSGIGGTPLEQYF. In DNA form, the CDR3 reads TGCGCCAGCAGCTCTGGAATTGGCGGGACTCCGCTCGAGCAGTACTTC.

This clonotype was found a few times. The chain uses TRBV19 and TRBJ2-2; TRBD2 matches 8 bases. The CDR3 consists of 15 residues. Germline V gene data show CDR1 as LNHDA and CDR2 as SQIVND (reference sequence). With 6 bases clipped from V and 5 bases from J, the junction kept 8 bases outside the gene matches. CDR3 DNA: TGTGCCAGTAGGACCGGGACTAGAGGAACCGGGGAGCTGTTTTTT. It yields the protein CASRTGTRGTGELFF.

The chain combines TRBV5-4 with TRBJ2-1; D might be TRBD1 or TRBD2, each matching 5 bases. This CDR3 has 15 amino acids. V lost 4 bases and J 3 bases, leaving 14 bases between the germline ends. Germline CDR1 reads SGHNT; CDR2 reads YYREEE (reference sequence). CDR3 loop: CASSLGDIYYNEQFF. In DNA form, the CDR3 reads TGTGCCAGCAGCCTGGGGGATATATACTACAATGAGCAGTTCTTC. Looking up the rest from reference TRBV5-4 and TRBJ2-1 gives the full variable domain: ETGVTQSPTHLIKTRGQQVTLRCSSQSGHNTVSWYQQALGQGPQFIFQYYREEENGRGNFPPRFSGLQFPNYSSELNVNALELDDSALYLCASSLGDIYYNEQFFGPGTRLTVL.

This clonotype has only one observation. This chain joins TRBV10-3 and TRBJ2-7, with 13 positions matching TRBD2. CDR1 ENHRY and CDR2 SYGVKD come from the germline V gene. V dropped 2 bases and J dropped 7; count of bases not matched to a gene: 2. The CDR3 has 14 amino acids. Here the CDR3 DNA reads TGTGCCATCAGTGAGGGACTAGCGGGGGAGGAGCAGTACTTC. This encodes CAISEGLAGEEQYF.

The rearrangement links TRBV7-9 to TRBJ2-7, with a tentative D call TRBD1 (5 bases). The length of the CDR3 is 15 residues. CDR1 SEHNR and CDR2 FQNEAQ come from the germline V gene (reference sequence). With 5 bases removed from V and 3 bases from J, the gap between germline ends came to 17 bases. In nucleotides, the CDR3 is TGTGCCAGCAGCACTCACAGACAGAAATTCTACGAGCAGTACTTC. Translating it yields CASSTHRQKFYEQYF.

The V call is TRBV6-5, the J call TRBJ1-6, with 7 bases lining up with TRBD1. Looked up from germline, CDR1 is MNHEY and CDR2 is SVGAGI. The J segment lost 6 bases and the V segment lost 8 bases, leaving 7 bases of the junction unmatched. This CDR3 is 14 amino acids long. The CDR3 spells CASCNRGINSPLHF. The CDR3 DNA reads TGTGCCAGCTGCAACAGGGGTATTAATTCACCCCTCCACTTT.

Details on this clonotype: This could be a read error, since a much larger clone is one nucleotide away. The V gene is TRBV5-1, the J gene TRBJ2-7, with D perhaps matching TRBD1 (5 bases). Germline-derived CDR1 and CDR2 are SGHRS and YFSETQ. The CDR3 runs to 15 residues. CDR3 region: CASSLGQGNPYGQYF. CDR3 DNA sequence: TGCGCCAGCAGCTTGGGCCAGGGTAATCCCTACGGGCAGTACTTC. Looking up the rest from reference TRBV5-1 and TRBJ2-7 gives the full variable domain: KAGVTQTPRYLIKTRGQQVTLSCSPISGHRSVSWYQQTPGQGLQFLFEYFSETQRNKGNFPGRFSGRQFSNSRSEMNVSTLELGDSALYLCASSLGQGNPYGQYFGPGTRLTVT.

The gene calls are TRBV12-3 or TRBV12-4 and TRBJ2-5; D not resolved. The ends were cut back, 4 bases at V and 4 bases at J, with 16 bases in the middle. The CDR3 sequence is 15 residues long. This CDR3 is CASSSEGRVRETQYF. The CDR3 bases are TGTGCCAGCAGTTCAGAAGGACGGGTCCGAGAGACCCAGTACTTC.

This clonotype turned up a few times. The J gene is TRBJ2-1, the V gene TRBV28, with 8 bases lining up with TRBD2. Per germline, CDR1 MDHEN and CDR2 SYDVKM. The CDR3 spans 15 residues. V lost 11 bases, J lost 6 bases, and 15 bases stayed unmatched. As DNA, the CDR3 is TGTGCCGCAGCATCCCGGACCGGGAGGGTCAATGAGCAGTTCTTC. Amino acid sequence: CAAASRTGRVNEQFF.

The J gene is TRBJ2-7, the V gene TRBV7-9, with no clear D. The CDR3 loop spans 12 amino acids. Trimming removed 1 base from V and 6 bases from J, with 7 bases in between. Germline V gene sequence: CDR1 SEHNR, CDR2 FQNEAQ (reference sequence). The chain's CDR3 is CASSLESCEQYF. The CDR3 DNA sequence: TGTGCCAGCAGCTTAGAAAGCTGCGAGCAGTACTTC. The whole variable domain, remainder taken from reference TRBV7-9 and TRBJ2-7, is DTGVSQNPRHKITKRGQNVTFRCDPISEHNRLYWYRQTLGQGPEFLTYFQNEAQLEKSRLLSDRFSAERPKGSFSTLEIQRTEQGDSAMYLCASSLESCEQYFGPGTRLTVT.

As to this clonotype: This may come from a read error, since a much larger clone is one base off. Because the CDR3 is missing its conserved closing phenylalanine or tryptophan, this is likely a read error. The genes are TRBV29-1 and TRBJ1-1, with no clear D. The CDR3 is 14 residues long. Trimming left V 6 bases short and J 2 bases short, with 16 bases between. Germline values: CDR1 SQVTM, CDR2 ANQGSEA. This chain's CDR3 is CSVMDPSVNTEAFS. In DNA, the CDR3 is TGCAGCGTCATGGACCCGAGCGTTAACACTGAAGCTTTCTCT.